This T cell receptor beta chain derives from a study of blood T cell repertoires in COVID-19. Study as a whole: Samples representing acute and convalescent COVID-19 were sourced from the United States, Italy and Spain. From T cells, B-cell-depleted T cells, or PBMCs came the material, which was cDNA or gDNA.

With V trimmed by 5 bases and J by 5 bases, 6 bases remained unmatched. From germline, CDR1 is SEHNR and CDR2 FQNEAQ (reference sequence). The CDR3 has 14 amino acids. Study processing details: Estimation of nucleated cell counts was performed using reference gene primer amplification. Some clones are missing from TCRdb's copy, which holds only in-frame ones; the method was immunoSEQ multiplex PCR. V and J calls and clone size follow that table, whereas D and trimming were derived from the DNA. The sample comprises about 380,000 clones, about 80% of which are singletons, and about 1.2% rests with the top ten.

The rearrangement links TRBV7-9 to TRBJ2-5, with 9 bases aligning to TRBD2. This clonotype originated in a human donor with acute or convalescent COVID-19. The donor label of this sample is uncertain. The source material was peripheral blood. The CDR3 reads CASSPAGGGETQYF. DNA of the CDR3: TGTGCCAGCAGCCCAGCGGGGGGCGGGGAGACCCAGTACTTC. Together with reference TRBV7-9 and TRBJ2-5, the CDR3 gives the full variable domain: DTGVSQNPRHKITKRGQNVTFRCDPISEHNRLYWYRQTLGQGPEFLTYFQNEAQLEKSRLLSDRFSAERPKGSFSTLEIQRTEQGDSAMYLCASSPAGGGETQYFGPGTRLLVL.